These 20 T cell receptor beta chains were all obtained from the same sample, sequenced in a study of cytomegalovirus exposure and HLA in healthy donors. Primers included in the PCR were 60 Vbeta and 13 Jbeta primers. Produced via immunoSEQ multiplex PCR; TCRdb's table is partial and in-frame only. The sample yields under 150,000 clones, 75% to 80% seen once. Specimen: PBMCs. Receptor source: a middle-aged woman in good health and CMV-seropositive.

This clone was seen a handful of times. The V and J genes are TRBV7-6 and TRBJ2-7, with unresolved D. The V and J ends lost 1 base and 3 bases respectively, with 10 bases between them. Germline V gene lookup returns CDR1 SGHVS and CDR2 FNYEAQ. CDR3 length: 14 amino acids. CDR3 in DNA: TGTGCCAGCAGCTTAGGGCCCGCCAGCTACGAGCAGTACTTC. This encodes CASSLGPASYEQYF. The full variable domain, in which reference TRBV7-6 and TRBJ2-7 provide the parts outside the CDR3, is GAGVSQSPRYKVTKRGQDVALRCDPISGHVSLYWYRQALGQGPEFLTYFNYEAQQDKSGLPNDRFSAERPEGSISTLTIQRTEQRDSAMYRCASSLGPASYEQYFGPGTRLTVT.

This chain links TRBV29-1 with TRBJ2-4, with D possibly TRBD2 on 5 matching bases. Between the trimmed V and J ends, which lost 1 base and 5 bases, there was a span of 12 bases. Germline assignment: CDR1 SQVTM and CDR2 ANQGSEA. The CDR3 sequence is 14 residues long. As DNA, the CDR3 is TGCAGCGTTGAAGGTCCGGGGATCCAAAACATTCAGTACTTC. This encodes CSVEGPGIQNIQYF.

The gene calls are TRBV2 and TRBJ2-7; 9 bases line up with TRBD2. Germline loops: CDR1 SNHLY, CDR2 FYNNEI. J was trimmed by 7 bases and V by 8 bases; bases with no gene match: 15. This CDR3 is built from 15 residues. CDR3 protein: CASLGSGSLQTEQYF. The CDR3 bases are TGTGCCAGCCTGGGTAGCGGGAGCCTTCAGACTGAGCAGTACTTC. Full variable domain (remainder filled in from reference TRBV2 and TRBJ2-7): EPEVTQTPSHQVTQMGQEVILRCVPISNHLYFYWYRQILGQKVEFLVSFYNNEISEKSEIFDDQFSVERPDGSNFTLKIRSTKLEDSAMYFCASLGSGSLQTEQYFGPGTRLTVT.

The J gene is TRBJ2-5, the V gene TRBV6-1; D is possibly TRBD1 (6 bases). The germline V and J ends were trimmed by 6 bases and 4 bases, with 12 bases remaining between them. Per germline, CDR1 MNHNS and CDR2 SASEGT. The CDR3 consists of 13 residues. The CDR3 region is CASSTHRAETQYF. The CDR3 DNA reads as TGTGCCAGCAGCACACACAGGGCAGAGACCCAGTACTTC.

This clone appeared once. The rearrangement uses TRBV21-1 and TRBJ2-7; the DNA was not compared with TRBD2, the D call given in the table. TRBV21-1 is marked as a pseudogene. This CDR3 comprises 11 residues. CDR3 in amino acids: CASSFGGEQYF. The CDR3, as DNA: TGTGCCAGCAGTTTTGGCGGGGAGCAGTACTTC.

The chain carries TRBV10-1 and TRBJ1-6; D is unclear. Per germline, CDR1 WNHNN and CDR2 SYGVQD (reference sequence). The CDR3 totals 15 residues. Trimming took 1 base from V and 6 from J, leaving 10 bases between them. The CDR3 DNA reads TGCGCCAGCAGTGAGTACACGGGTTTTAATTCACCCCTCCACTTT. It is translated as CASSEYTGFNSPLHF.

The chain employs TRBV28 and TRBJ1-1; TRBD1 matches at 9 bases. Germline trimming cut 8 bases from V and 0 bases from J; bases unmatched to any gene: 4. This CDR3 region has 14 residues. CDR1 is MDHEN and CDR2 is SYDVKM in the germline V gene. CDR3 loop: CASLGQGMNTEAFF. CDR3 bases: TGTGCCAGCTTAGGACAGGGGATGAACACTGAAGCTTTCTTT.

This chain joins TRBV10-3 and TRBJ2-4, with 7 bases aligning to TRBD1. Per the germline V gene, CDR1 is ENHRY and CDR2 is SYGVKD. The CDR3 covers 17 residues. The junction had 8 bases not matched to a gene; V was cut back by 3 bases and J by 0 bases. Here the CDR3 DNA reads TGTGCCATCAGTGACCCCTACAGGGGCCCAGCCAAAAACATTCAGTACTTC. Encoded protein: CAISDPYRGPAKNIQYF.

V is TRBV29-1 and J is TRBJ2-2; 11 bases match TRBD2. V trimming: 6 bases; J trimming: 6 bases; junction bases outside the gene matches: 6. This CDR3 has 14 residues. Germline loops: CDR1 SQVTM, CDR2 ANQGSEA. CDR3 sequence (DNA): TGCAGCGTGGATAGCGGGAGGGGAGCCGGGGAGCTGTTTTTT. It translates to CSVDSGRGAGELFF.

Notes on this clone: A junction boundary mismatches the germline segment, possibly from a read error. As DNA, the CDR3 is TGTGCTAGCAGCCCCCAGGTTTTCGGGGAGCTGTTTTTT. This sequence encodes CASSPQVFGELFF. The chain combines TRBV7-7 with TRBJ2-2; D gene ambiguous. CDR1 and CDR2 (germline): SSHAT, FNYEAQ (reference sequence). The CDR3 has 13 residues.

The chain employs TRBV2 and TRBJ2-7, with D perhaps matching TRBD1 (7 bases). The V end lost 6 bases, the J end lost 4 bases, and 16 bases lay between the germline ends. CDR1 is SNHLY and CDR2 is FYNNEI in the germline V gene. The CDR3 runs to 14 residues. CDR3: CASRLGRGRYEQYF. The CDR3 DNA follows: TGTGCCAGCAGGTTGGGCAGGGGGAGGTACGAGCAGTACTTC. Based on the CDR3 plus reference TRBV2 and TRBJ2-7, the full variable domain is EPEVTQTPSHQVTQMGQEVILRCVPISNHLYFYWYRQILGQKVEFLVSFYNNEISEKSEIFDDQFSVERPDGSNFTLKIRSTKLEDSAMYFCASRLGRGRYEQYFGPGTRLTVT.

This CDR3 reads CASSSRGTSPDTQYF. Here the CDR3 DNA reads TGTGCCAGCAGCTCTAGAGGGACTAGCCCAGATACGCAGTATTTT. The chain has TRBV11-1 and TRBJ2-3, with TRBD2 matching 9 bases. CDR1 is SGHAT, CDR2 FQDESV, per germline (reference sequence). The CDR3 spans 15 residues. V was pared by 4 bases and J by 4 bases, with 6 bases of the junction left unmatched. Supplemented by reference TRBV11-1 and TRBJ2-3, the full variable domain reads EAEVAQSPRYKITEKSQAVAFWCDPISGHATLYWYRQILGQGPELLVQFQDESVVDDSQLPKDRFSAERLKGVDSTLKIQPAELGDSAMYLCASSSRGTSPDTQYFGPGTRLTVL.

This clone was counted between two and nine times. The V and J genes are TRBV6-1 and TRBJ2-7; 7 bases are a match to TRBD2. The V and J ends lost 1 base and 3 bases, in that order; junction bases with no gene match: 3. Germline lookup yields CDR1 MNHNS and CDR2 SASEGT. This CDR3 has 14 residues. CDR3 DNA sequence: TGTGCCAGCAGTGAAGGGACTAGACGCTACGAGCAGTACTTC. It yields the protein CASSEGTRRYEQYF.

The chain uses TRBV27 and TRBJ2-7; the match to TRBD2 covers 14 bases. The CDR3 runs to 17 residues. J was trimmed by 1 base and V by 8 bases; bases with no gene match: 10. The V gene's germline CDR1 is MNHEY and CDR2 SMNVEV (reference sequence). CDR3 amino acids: CASPPGLAGVQSYEQYF. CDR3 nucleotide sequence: TGTGCCAGCCCGCCGGGACTAGCGGGAGTTCAGTCCTACGAGCAGTACTTC.

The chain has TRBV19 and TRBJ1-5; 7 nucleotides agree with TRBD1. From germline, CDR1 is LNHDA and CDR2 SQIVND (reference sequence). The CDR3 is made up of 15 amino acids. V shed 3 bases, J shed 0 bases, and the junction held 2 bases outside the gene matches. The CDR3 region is CASSIGQVSNQPQHF. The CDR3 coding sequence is TGTGCCAGTAGTATCGGACAGGTTAGCAATCAGCCCCAGCATTTT. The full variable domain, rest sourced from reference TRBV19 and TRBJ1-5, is DGGITQSPKYLFRKEGQNVTLSCEQNLNHDAMYWYRQDPGQGLRLIYYSQIVNDFQKGDIAEGYSVSREKKESFPLTVTSAQKNPTAFYLCASSIGQVSNQPQHFGDGTRLSIL.

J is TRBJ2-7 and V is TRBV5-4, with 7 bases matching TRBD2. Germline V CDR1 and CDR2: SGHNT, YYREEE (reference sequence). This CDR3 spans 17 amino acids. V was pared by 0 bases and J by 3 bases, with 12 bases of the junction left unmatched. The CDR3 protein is CASSLGGSGNSFYEQYF. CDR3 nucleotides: TGTGCCAGCAGCTTGGGCGGGAGTGGCAATTCTTTCTACGAGCAGTACTTC.

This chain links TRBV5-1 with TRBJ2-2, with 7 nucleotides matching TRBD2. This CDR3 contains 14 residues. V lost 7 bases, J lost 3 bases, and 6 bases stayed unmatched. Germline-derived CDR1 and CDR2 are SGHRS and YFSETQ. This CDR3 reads CASSSGGDTGELFF. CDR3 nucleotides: TGCGCCAGCTCTAGCGGAGGCGACACCGGGGAGCTGTTTTTT.

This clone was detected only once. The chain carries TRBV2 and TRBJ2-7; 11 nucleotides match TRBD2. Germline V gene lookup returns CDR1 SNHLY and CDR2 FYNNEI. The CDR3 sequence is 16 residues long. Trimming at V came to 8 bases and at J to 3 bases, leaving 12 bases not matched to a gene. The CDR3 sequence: CASLLLETSGVYEQYF. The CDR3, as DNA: TGTGCCAGCCTCCTCCTAGAGACTAGCGGGGTCTACGAGCAGTACTTC.

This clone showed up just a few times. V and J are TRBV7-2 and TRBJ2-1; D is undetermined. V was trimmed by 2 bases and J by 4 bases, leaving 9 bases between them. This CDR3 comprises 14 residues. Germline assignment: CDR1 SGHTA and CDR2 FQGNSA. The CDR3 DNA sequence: TGTGCCAGCAGCTTATCTGAAGCGTACAATGAGCAGTTCTTC. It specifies CASSLSEAYNEQFF.

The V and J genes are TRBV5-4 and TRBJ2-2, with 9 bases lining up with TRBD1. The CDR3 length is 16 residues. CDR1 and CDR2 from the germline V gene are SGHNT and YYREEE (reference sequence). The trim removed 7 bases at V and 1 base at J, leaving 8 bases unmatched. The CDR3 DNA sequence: TGTGCCAGCGGCCCACCGGGACAGGGGAACACCGGGGAGCTGTTTTTT. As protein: CASGPPGQGNTGELFF.